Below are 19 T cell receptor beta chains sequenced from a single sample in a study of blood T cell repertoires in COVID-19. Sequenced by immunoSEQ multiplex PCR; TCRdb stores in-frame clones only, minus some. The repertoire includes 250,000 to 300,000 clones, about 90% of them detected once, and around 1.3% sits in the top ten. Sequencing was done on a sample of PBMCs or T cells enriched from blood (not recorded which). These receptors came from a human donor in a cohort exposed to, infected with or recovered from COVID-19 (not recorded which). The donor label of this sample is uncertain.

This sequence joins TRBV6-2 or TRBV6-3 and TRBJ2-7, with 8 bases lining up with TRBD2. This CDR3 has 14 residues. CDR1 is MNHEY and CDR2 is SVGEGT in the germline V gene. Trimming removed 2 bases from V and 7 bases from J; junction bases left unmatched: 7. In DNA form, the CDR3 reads TGTGCCAGCAGTTACGGGACTAGGGACGGGGAGCAGTACTTC. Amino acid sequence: CASSYGTRDGEQYF.

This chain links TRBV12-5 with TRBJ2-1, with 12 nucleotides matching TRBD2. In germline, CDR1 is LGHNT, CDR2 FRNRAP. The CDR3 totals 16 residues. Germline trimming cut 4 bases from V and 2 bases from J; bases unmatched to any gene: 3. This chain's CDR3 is CASGSGLAGTYNEQFF. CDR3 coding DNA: TGTGCTAGTGGTTCAGGACTAGCGGGGACCTACAATGAGCAGTTCTTC.

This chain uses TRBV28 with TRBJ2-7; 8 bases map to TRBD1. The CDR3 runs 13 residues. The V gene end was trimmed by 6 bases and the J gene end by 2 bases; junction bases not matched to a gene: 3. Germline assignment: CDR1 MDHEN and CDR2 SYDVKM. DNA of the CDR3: TGTGCCAGCAGGCCACAGGGGGCCTACGAGCAGTACTTC. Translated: CASRPQGAYEQYF.

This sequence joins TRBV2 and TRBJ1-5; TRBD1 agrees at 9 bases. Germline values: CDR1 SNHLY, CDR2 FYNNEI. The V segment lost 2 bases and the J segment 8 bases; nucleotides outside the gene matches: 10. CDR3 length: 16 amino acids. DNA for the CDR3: TGTGCCAGCAGTGAACCGCCGGGACAGGGTATTAAGCCCCAGCATTTT. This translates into CASSEPPGQGIKPQHF.

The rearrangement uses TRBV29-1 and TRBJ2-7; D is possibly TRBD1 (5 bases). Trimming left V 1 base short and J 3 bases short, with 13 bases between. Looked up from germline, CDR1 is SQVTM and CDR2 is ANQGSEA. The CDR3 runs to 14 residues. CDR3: CSVEGGRNFYEQYF. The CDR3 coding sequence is TGCAGCGTTGAAGGGGGCCGCAATTTCTACGAGCAGTACTTC.

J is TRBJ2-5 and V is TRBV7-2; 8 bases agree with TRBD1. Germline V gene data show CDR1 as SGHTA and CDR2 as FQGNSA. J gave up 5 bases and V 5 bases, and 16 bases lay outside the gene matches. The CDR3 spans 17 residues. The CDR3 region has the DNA TGTGCCAGCAGCCAAAGAAAGTCAGGGGGCGCGAGTGAGACCCAGTACTTC. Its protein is CASSQRKSGGASETQYF.

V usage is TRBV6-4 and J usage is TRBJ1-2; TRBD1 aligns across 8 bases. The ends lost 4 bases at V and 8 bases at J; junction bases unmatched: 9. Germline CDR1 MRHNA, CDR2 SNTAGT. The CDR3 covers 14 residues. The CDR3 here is CASSARSGGKGYTF. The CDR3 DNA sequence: TGTGCCAGCAGTGCCCGTTCAGGGGGCAAAGGCTACACCTTC.

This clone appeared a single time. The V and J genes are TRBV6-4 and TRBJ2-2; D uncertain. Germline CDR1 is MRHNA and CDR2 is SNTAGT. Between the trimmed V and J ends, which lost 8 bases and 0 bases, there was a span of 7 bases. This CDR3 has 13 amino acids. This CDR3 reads CASSGTNTGELFF. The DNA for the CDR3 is TGTGCCAGCTCAGGCACGAACACCGGGGAGCTGTTTTTT.

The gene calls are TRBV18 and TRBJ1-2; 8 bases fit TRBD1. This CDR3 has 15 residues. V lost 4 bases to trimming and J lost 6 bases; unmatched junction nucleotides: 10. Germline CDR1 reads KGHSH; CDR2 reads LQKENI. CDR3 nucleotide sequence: TGTGCCAGCTCACTCGACAGGGGCCAGACCGATGGCTACACCTTC. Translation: CASSLDRGQTDGYTF.

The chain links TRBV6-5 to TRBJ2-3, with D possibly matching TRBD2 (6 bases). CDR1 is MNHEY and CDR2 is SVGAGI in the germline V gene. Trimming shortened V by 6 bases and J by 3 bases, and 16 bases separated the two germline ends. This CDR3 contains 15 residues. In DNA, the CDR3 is TGTGCCAGCAGCCCCCTTGGGGGGAAGACAGATACGCAGTATTTT. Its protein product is CASSPLGGKTDTQYF.

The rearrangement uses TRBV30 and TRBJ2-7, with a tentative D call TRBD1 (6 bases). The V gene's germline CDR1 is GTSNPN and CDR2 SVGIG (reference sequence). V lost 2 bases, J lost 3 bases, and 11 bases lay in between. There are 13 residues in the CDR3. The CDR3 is CAWSTDSYYEQYF. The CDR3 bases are TGTGCCTGGAGTACGGACAGCTACTACGAGCAGTACTTC.

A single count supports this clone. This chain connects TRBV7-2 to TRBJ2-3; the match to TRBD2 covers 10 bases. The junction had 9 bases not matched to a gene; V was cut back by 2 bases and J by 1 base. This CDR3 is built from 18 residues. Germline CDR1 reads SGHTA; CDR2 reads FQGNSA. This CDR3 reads CASSLRRSGGGRTDTQYF. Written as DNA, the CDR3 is TGTGCCAGCAGCTTAAGACGCAGCGGGGGGGGTCGCACAGATACGCAGTATTTT.

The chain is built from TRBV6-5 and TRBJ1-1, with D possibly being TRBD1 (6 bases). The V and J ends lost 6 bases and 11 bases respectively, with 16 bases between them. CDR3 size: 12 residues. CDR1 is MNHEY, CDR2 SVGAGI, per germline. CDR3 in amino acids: CASRGTGSHAFF. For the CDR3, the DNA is TGTGCCAGCAGGGGAACAGGGTCCCACGCTTTCTTT.

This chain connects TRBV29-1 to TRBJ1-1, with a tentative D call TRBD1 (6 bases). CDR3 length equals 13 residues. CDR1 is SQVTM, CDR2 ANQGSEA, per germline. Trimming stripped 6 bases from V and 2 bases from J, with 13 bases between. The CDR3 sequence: CSVGTSANTEAFF. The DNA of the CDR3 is TGCAGCGTGGGGACAAGTGCCAACACTGAAGCTTTCTTT.

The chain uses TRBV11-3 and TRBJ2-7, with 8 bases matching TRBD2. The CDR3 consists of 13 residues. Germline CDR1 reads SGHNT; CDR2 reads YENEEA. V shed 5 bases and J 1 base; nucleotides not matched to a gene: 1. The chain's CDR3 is CASSRGGSYEQYF. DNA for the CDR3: TGTGCCAGCAGCCGGGGGGGGTCCTACGAGCAGTACTTC. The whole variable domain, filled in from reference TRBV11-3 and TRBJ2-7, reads EAGVVQSPRYKIIEKKQPVAFWCNPISGHNTLYWYLQNLGQGPELLIRYENEEAVDDSQLPKDRFSAERLKGVDSTLKIQPAELGDSAVYLCASSRGGSYEQYFGPGTRLTVT.

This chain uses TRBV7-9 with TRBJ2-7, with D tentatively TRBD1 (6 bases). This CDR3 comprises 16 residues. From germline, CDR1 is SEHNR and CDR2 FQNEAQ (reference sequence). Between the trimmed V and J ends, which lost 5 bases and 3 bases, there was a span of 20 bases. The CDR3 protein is CASSITSGQLDYEQYF. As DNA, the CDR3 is TGTGCCAGCAGCATAACATCGGGACAACTGGACTACGAGCAGTACTTC.

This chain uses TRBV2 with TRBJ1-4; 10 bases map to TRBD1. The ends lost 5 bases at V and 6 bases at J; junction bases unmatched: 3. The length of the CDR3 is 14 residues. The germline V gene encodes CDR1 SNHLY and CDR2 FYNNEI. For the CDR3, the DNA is TGTGCCAGCAGTCCCGGGACAGGGGATGAAAAACTGTTTTTT. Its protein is CASSPGTGDEKLFF.

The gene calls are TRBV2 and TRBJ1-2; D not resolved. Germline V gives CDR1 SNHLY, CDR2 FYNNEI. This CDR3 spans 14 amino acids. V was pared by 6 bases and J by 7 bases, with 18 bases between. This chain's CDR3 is CASRTGIVRSGYTF. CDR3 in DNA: TGTGCCAGCAGGACCGGGATTGTCAGGAGTGGCTACACCTTC.

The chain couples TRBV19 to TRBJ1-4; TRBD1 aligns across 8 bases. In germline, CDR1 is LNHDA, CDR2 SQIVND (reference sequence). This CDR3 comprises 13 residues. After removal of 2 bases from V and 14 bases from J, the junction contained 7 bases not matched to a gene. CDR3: CASSITGQGLLFF. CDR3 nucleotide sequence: TGTGCCAGTAGTATAACCGGACAGGGCCTCCTGTTTTTT.